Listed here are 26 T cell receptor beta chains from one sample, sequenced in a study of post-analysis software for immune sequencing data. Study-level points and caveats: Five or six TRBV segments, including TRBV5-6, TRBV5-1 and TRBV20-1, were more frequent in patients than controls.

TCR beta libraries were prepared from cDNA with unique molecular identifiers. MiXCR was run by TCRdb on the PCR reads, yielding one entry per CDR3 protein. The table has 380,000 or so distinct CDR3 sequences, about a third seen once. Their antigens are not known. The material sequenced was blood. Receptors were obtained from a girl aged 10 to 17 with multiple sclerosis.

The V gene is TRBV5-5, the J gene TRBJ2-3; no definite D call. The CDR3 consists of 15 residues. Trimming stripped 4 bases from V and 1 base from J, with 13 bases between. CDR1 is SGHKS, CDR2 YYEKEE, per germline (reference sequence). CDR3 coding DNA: TGTGCCAGCAGCCCCCTAGGAGAGGGCACAGATACGCAGTATTTT. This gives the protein CASSPLGEGTDTQYF.

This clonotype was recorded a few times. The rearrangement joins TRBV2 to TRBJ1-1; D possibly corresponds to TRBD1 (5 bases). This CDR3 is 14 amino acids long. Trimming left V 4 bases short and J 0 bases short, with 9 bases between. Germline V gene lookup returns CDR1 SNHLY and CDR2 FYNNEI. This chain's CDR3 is CASSGRDVNTEAFF. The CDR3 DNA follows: TGTGCCAGCAGTGGCCGGGACGTGAACACTGAAGCTTTCTTT.

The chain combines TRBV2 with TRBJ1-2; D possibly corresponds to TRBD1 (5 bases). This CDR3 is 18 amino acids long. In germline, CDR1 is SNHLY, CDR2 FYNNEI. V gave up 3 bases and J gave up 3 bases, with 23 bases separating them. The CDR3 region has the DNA TGTGCCAGCAGTGATACCGTTAGTTCTGGGACTCGGGACTATGGCTACACCTTC. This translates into CASSDTVSSGTRDYGYTF.

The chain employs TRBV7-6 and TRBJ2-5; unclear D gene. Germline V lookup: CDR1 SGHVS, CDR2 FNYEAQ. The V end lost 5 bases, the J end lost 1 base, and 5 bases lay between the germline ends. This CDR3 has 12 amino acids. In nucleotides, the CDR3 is TGTGCCAGCAGCCGACCCCAAGAGACCCAGTACTTC. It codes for CASSRPQETQYF.

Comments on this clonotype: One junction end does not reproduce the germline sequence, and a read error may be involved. In nucleotides, the CDR3 is TGCGGTGCTAGAGATTATGGGACAGGGGGCGACGGATCACCCCTCCACTTT. Its translation is CGARDYGTGGDGSPLHF. The chain combines TRBV20-1 with TRBJ1-6, with 12 bases identical to TRBD1. Germline V gene data show CDR1 as DFQATT and CDR2 as SNEGSKA (reference sequence). The CDR3 runs 17 residues.

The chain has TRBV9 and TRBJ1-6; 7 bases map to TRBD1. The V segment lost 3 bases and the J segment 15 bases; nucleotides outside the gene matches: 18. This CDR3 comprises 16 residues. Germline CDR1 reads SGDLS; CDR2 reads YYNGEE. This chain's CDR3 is CASSESGQSIGVHLHF. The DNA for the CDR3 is TGTGCCAGCAGCGAATCGGGACAGTCCATAGGAGTACACCTCCACTTT. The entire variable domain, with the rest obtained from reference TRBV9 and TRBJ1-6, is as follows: DSGVTQTPKHLITATGQRVTLRCSPRSGDLSVYWYQQSLDQGLQFLIQYYNGEERAKGNILERFSAQQFPDLHSELNLSSLELGDSALYFCASSESGQSIGVHLHFGNGTRLTVT.

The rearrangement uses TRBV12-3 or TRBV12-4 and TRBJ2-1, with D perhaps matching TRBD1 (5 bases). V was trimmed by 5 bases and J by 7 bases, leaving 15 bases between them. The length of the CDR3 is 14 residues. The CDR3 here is CASSTQVGANEQFF. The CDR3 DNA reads TGTGCCAGCAGTACCCAAGTAGGGGCTAATGAGCAGTTCTTC.

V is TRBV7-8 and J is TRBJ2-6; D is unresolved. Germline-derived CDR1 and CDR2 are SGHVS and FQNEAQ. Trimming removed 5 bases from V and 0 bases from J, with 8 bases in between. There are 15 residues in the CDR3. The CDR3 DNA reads TGTGCCAGCAGCATATATTCCTCTGGGGCCAACGTCCTGACTTTC. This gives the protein CASSIYSSGANVLTF.

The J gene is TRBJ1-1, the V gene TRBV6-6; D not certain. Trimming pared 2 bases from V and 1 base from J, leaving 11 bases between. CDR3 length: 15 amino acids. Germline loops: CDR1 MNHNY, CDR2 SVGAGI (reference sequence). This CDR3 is CASSYLGLGNTEAFF. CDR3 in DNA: TGTGCCAGCAGTTACCTGGGCTTGGGGAACACTGAAGCTTTCTTT.

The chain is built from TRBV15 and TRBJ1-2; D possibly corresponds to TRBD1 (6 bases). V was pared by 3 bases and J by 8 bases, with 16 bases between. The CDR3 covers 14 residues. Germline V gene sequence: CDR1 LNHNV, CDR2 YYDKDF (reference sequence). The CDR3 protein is CATSSPQRGGGYTF. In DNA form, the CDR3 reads TGTGCCACCAGCAGTCCCCAAAGGGGGGGAGGCTACACCTTC.

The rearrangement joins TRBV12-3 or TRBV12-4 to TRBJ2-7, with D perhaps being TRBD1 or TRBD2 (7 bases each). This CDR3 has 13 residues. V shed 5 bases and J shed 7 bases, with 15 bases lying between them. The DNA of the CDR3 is TGTGCCAGCAGTCCCCACAGGGGAGGGGAGCAGTACTTC. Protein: CASSPHRGGEQYF.

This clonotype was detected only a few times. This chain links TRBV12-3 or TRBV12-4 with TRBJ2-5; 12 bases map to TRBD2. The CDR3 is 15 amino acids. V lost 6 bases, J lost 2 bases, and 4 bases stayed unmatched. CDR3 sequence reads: CASRTLAGGQETQYF. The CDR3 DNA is TGTGCCAGCAGGACACTAGCGGGGGGACAAGAGACCCAGTACTTC.

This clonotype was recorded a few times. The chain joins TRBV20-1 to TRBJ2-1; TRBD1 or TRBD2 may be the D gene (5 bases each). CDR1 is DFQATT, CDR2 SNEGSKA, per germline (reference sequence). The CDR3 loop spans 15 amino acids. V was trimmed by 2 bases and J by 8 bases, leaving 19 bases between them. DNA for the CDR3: TGCAGTGCTAGATCGGGGCGCTCGGTATCGGATGAGCAGTTCTTC. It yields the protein CSARSGRSVSDEQFF.

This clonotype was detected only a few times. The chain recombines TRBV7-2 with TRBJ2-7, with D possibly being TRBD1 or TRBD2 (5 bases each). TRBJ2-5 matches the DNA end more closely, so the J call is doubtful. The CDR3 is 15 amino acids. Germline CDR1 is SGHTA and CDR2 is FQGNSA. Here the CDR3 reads CASSPGTSRAETQYF. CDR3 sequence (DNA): TGTGCCAGCAGCCCGGGGACCTCCCGGGCAGAGACCCAGTACTTC.

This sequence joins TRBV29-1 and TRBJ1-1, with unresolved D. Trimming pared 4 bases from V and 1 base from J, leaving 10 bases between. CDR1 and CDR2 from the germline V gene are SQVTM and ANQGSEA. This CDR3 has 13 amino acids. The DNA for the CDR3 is TGCAGCGTTGTGCACAGCTCGAACACTGAAGCTTTCTTT. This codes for CSVVHSSNTEAFF.

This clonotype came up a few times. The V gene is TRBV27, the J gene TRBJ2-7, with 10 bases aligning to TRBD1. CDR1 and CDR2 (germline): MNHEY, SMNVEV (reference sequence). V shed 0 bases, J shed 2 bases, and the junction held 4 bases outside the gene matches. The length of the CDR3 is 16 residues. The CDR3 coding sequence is TGTGCCAGCAGTTTATCGGGACAGGGGAGAACCTACGAGCAGTACTTC. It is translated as CASSLSGQGRTYEQYF.

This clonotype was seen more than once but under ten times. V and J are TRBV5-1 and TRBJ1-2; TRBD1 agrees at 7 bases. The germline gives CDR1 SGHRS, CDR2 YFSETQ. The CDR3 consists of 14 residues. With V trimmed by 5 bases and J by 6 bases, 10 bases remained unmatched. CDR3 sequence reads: CASSSSTGADGYTF. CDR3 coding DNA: TGCGCCAGCAGTTCGTCCACAGGGGCAGATGGCTACACCTTC.

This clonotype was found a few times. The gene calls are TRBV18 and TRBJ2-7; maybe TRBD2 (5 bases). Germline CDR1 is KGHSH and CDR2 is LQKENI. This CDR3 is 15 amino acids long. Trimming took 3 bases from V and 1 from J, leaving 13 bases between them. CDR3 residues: CASSPGETSSYEQYF. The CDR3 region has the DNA TGTGCCAGCTCACCCGGGGAAACGTCATCCTACGAGCAGTACTTC.

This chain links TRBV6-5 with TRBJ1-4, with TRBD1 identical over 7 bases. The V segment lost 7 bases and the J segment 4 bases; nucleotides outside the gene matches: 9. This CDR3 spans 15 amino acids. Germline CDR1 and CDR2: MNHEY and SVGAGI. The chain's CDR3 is CASKQRGGFNEKLFF. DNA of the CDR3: TGTGCCAGCAAACAAAGAGGGGGCTTTAATGAAAAACTGTTTTTT.

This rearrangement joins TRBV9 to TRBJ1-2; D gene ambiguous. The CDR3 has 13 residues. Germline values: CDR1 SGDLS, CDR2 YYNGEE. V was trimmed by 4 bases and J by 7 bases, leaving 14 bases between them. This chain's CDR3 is CASSSQRNPGYTF. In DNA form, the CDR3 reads TGTGCCAGCAGCTCCCAGCGGAACCCTGGCTACACCTTC.

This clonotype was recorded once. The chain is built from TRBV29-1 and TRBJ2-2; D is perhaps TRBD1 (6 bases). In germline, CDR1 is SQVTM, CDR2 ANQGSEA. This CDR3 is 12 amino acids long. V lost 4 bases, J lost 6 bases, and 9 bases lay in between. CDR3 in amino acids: CSVVPGAGELFF. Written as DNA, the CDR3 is TGCAGCGTTGTTCCAGGGGCCGGGGAGCTGTTTTTT.

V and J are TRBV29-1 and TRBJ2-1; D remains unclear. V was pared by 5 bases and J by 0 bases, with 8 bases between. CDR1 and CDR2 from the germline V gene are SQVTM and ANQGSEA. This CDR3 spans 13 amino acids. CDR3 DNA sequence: TGCAGCGTTAAGTCGAGCTCCTACAATGAGCAGTTCTTC. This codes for CSVKSSSYNEQFF.

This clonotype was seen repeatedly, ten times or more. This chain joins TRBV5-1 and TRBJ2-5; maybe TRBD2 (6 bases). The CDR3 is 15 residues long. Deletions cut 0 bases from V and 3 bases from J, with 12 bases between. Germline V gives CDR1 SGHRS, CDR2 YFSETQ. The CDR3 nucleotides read TGCGCCAGCAGCTTGGGCGCTAGCGCCGAAGAGACCCAGTACTTC. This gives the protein CASSLGASAEETQYF.

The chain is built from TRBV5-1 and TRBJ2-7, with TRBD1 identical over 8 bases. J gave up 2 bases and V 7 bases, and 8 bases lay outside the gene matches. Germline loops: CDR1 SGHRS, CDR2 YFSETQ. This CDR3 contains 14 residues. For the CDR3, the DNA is TGCGCCAGCGGGGTCGGACAGGGACCCTACGAGCAGTACTTC. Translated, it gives CASGVGQGPYEQYF. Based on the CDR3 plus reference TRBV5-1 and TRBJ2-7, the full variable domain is KAGVTQTPRYLIKTRGQQVTLSCSPISGHRSVSWYQQTPGQGLQFLFEYFSETQRNKGNFPGRFSGRQFSNSRSEMNVSTLELGDSALYLCASGVGQGPYEQYFGPGTRLTVT.

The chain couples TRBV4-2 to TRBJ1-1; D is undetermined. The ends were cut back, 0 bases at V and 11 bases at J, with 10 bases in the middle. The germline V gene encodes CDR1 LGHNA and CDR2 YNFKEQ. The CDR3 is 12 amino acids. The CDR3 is CASSQDGSAAFF. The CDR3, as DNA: TGTGCCAGCAGCCAAGATGGGAGTGCGGCTTTCTTT.

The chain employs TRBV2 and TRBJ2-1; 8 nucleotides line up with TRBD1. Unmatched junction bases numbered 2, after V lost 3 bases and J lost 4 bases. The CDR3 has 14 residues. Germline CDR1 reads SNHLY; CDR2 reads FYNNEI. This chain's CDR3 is CASSDQGAYNEQFF. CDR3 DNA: TGTGCCAGCAGTGATCAGGGGGCATACAATGAGCAGTTCTTC.